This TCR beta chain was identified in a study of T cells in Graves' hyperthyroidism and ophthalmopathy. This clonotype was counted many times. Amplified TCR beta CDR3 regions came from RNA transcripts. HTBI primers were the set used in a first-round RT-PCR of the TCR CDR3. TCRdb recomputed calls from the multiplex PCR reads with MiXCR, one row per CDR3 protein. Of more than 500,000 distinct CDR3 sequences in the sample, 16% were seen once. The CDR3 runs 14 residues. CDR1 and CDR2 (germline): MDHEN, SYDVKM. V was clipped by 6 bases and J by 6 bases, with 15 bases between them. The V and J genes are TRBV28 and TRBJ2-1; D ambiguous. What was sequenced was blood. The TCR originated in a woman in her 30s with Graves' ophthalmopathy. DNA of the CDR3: TGTGCCAGCAGAGATGTAGAAGCCCGCAATGAGCAGTTCTTC. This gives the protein CASRDVEARNEQFF.